The subject of this entry is one TCR beta chain. What it binds is unknown. This entry comes from a study of cytomegalovirus exposure and HLA in healthy donors. General study points: Reportedly, a later analysis found an Asian-associated ancestry cluster had fewer N-insertions than the roughly 700-donor mean.

Germline V gene sequence: CDR1 SGHVS, CDR2 FQNEAQ. The length of the CDR3 is 16 residues. Trimming cost V 3 bases and J 1 base; bases outside gene matches: 5. PCR involved 60 Vbeta and 13 Jbeta primers. Measured with immunoSEQ multiplex PCR; TCRdb has only the in-frame clones, and not every one. The sample consists of about 130,000 clones, 15% to 20% of them appearing once. Sequencing input: PBMCs. This clonotype was obtained from a female donor in good health and CMV-seropositive. The gene calls are TRBV7-8 and TRBJ1-1, with 10 bases aligning to TRBD1. CDR3 loop: CASSFRQGAPNTEAFF. In DNA, the CDR3 is TGTGCCAGCAGCTTCCGACAGGGGGCGCCGAACACTGAAGCTTTCTTT.